Listed here are 32 T cell receptor beta chains from one sample, sequenced in a study of PD-L1 blockade in urothelial cancer. Generated by immunoSEQ multiplex PCR, the TCRdb table keeps only in-frame clones and is missing some. The table lists about 88,000 clones, 90% to 95% of them singletons. The sequencing here drew on PBMCs, taken around atezolizumab (anti-PD-L1) treatment. Source of these receptors: a man in his sixties with urothelial cancer.

This chain links TRBV11-2 with TRBJ2-7; 8 positions match TRBD1. Trimming cost V 1 base and J 4 bases; bases outside gene matches: 6. The CDR3 runs to 15 residues. The germline CDR1 and CDR2 sequences are SGHAT and FQNNGV. The CDR3 is CASSLGAGGTYEQYF. CDR3 in DNA: TGTGCCAGCAGCTTAGGGGCAGGGGGCACGTACGAGCAGTACTTC.

CDR3 sequence (DNA): TGTGCCAGCAGTGCCCTTCAGGGGATCTACACCTTC. Protein product: CASSALQGIYTF. The chain couples TRBV2 to TRBJ1-2; possible D gene TRBD1, 6 bases. CDR1 and CDR2 (germline): SNHLY, FYNNEI. Trimming removed 4 bases at V and 10 bases at J, with 13 bases between. CDR3 length equals 12 residues.

The chain couples TRBV20-1 to TRBJ2-3; D unresolved. The V end lost 0 bases, the J end lost 10 bases, and 8 bases lay between the germline ends. Germline V gene data show CDR1 as DFQATT and CDR2 as SNEGSKA (reference sequence). The CDR3 is made up of 11 amino acids. CDR3 in DNA: TGCAGTGCTAGAGATCCCCCTTCGCAGTATTTT. Amino acid sequence: CSARDPPSQYF.

The gene calls are TRBV4-1 and TRBJ2-5; 9 positions match TRBD2. The length of the CDR3 is 16 residues. Germline V gives CDR1 MGHRA, CDR2 YSYEKL. Trimming removed 3 bases from V and 3 bases from J; junction bases left unmatched: 8. The CDR3 loop reads CASSQKGLAGEETQYF. As DNA, the CDR3 is TGCGCCAGCAGCCAGAAGGGGTTAGCGGGGGAAGAGACCCAGTACTTC.

This clone was seen only a few times. V and J are TRBV30 and TRBJ2-2, with D perhaps TRBD1 (6 bases). This CDR3 spans 15 amino acids. Trimming took off 3 bases at V and 0 bases at J, with 11 bases between the two ends. Germline V gene lookup returns CDR1 GTSNPN and CDR2 SVGIG (reference sequence). The CDR3 sequence is CAWRRGGANTGELFF. Written as DNA, the CDR3 is TGTGCCTGGAGGCGTGGGGGCGCGAACACCGGGGAGCTGTTTTTT.

The chain couples TRBV27 to TRBJ2-5, with D tentatively TRBD1 (5 bases). CDR1 is MNHEY and CDR2 is SMNVEV in the germline V gene (reference sequence). The ends were cut back, 3 bases at V and 5 bases at J, with 13 bases in the middle. The CDR3 totals 14 residues. The CDR3 here is CASSFPGPGETQYF. CDR3 DNA sequence: TGTGCCAGCAGTTTCCCAGGGCCCGGGGAGACCCAGTACTTC.

The V gene is TRBV30, the J gene TRBJ2-7; 7 bases fit TRBD1. V was clipped by 0 bases and J by 3 bases; unmatched bases: 2. The CDR3 has 13 residues. The germline V gene has CDR1 GTSNPN and CDR2 SVGIG (reference sequence). The CDR3 DNA is TGTGCCTGGAGTGTGGGACAGAGCTACGAGCAGTACTTC. This translates into CAWSVGQSYEQYF.

The rearrangement joins TRBV7-2 to TRBJ2-7; 11 positions match TRBD2. With V trimmed by 4 bases and J by 7 bases, 12 bases remained unmatched. From germline, CDR1 is SGHTA and CDR2 FQGNSA. This CDR3 comprises 16 residues. CDR3 nucleotides: TGTGCCAGCAGCTACGTTGGGACTAGCGGAACTGGGGAGCAGTACTTC. Translated: CASSYVGTSGTGEQYF.

This chain links TRBV6-4 with TRBJ2-6, with TRBD2 as a possible D gene (6 bases). Per the germline V gene, CDR1 is MRHNA and CDR2 is SNTAGT. The CDR3 runs to 16 residues. Trimming pared 0 bases from V and 4 bases from J, leaving 10 bases between. The CDR3 protein is CASSDSAGSGANVLTF. Written as DNA, the CDR3 is TGTGCCAGCAGTGACTCCGCGGGATCAGGGGCCAACGTCCTGACTTTC.

V and J are TRBV30 and TRBJ1-5; 7 bases agree with TRBD1. The CDR3 has 13 residues. Germline V gives CDR1 GTSNPN, CDR2 SVGIG (reference sequence). The DNA for the CDR3 is TGTGCGGGGCAGGGGGGTTTCGATCAGCCCCAGCATTTT. It specifies CAGQGGFDQPQHF.

Only one count was recorded for this clone. The CDR3 DNA reads TGCGCCAGCAGCCATACTAGCGGGAGCGTCTACAATGAGCAGTTCTTC. It is translated as CASSHTSGSVYNEQFF. The chain uses TRBV5-1 and TRBJ2-1; 11 nucleotides match TRBD2. The V gene's germline CDR1 is SGHRS and CDR2 YFSETQ. The V and J ends lost 4 bases and 3 bases, in that order; junction bases with no gene match: 6. This CDR3 is 16 amino acids long.

This rearrangement joins TRBV10-1 to TRBJ2-1; tentative D call: TRBD2 (6 bases). Trimming shortened V by 2 bases and J by 8 bases, and 16 bases separated the two germline ends. The CDR3 extends over 15 amino acids. Germline CDR1 WNHNN, CDR2 SYGVQD (reference sequence). Here the CDR3 reads CASSERPAGGDEQFF. CDR3 DNA: TGCGCCAGCAGTGAGAGGCCAGCGGGCGGCGATGAGCAGTTCTTC.

The V and J genes are TRBV5-4 and TRBJ2-7; TRBD1 matches 7 bases. The CDR3 sequence is 14 residues long. The germline gives CDR1 SGHNT, CDR2 YYREEE (reference sequence). The ends lost 5 bases at V and 2 bases at J; junction bases unmatched: 7. CDR3 sequence reads: CASRPGQLAYEQYF. The CDR3, as DNA: TGTGCCAGCAGACCGGGACAGCTTGCCTACGAGCAGTACTTC.

This sequence joins TRBV5-1 and TRBJ2-3, with 11 bases that match TRBD2. The J segment lost 4 bases and the V segment lost 2 bases, leaving 3 bases of the junction unmatched. CDR1 SGHRS and CDR2 YFSETQ come from the germline V gene. This CDR3 contains 15 residues. The CDR3: CASSFSGRASDTQYF. Written as DNA, the CDR3 is TGCGCCAGCAGCTTTAGCGGGAGGGCCTCAGATACGCAGTATTTT.

The V and J genes are TRBV5-1 and TRBJ1-6, with TRBD1 matching 11 bases. Germline V gene data show CDR1 as SGHRS and CDR2 as YFSETQ. V lost 4 bases, J lost 7 bases, and 7 bases stayed unmatched. The CDR3 spans 16 residues. In DNA, the CDR3 is TGCGCCAGCAGCCAGGACAGGGGGCTTAAAAATTCACCCCTCCACTTT. Amino acids: CASSQDRGLKNSPLHF. The complete variable domain, with remaining parts taken from reference TRBV5-1 and TRBJ1-6, reads KAGVTQTPRYLIKTRGQQVTLSCSPISGHRSVSWYQQTPGQGLQFLFEYFSETQRNKGNFPGRFSGRQFSNSRSEMNVSTLELGDSALYLCASSQDRGLKNSPLHFGNGTRLTVT.

The rearrangement uses TRBV5-6 and TRBJ1-1; D not resolved. The ends were cut back, 0 bases at V and 1 base at J, with 10 bases in the middle. This CDR3 comprises 15 residues. CDR1 and CDR2 from the germline V gene are SGHDT and YYEEEE. This CDR3 reads CASSLARNGNTEAFF. Here the CDR3 DNA reads TGTGCCAGCAGCTTGGCCAGGAACGGGAACACTGAAGCTTTCTTT. Together with reference TRBV5-6 and TRBJ1-1, the CDR3 gives the full variable domain: DAGVTQSPTHLIKTRGQQVTLRCSPKSGHDTVSWYQQALGQGPQFIFQYYEEEERQRGNFPDRFSGHQFPNYSSELNVNALLLGDSALYLCASSLARNGNTEAFFGQGTRLTVV.

The chain links TRBV20-1 to TRBJ2-7, with D possibly TRBD2 on 6 matching bases. Trimming cost V 1 base and J 7 bases, with 8 bases left between them. Germline lookup yields CDR1 DFQATT and CDR2 SNEGSKA (reference sequence). The CDR3 runs to 11 residues. The CDR3 region is CSARGEVEQYF. DNA of the CDR3: TGCAGTGCTAGAGGGGAGGTAGAGCAGTACTTC.

The chain uses TRBV5-1 and TRBJ2-2; 7 bases are a match to TRBD1. The trim removed 4 bases at V and 5 bases at J, leaving 2 bases unmatched. The germline CDR1 and CDR2 sequences are SGHRS and YFSETQ. The length of the CDR3 is 13 residues. In DNA form, the CDR3 reads TGCGCCAGCAGCACGACAGGGACCGGGGAGCTGTTTTTT. This sequence encodes CASSTTGTGELFF.

CDR3 nucleotide sequence: TGTGCCAGCATGGTCGGTACCTCAAACTATGGCTACACCTTC. Residues: CASMVGTSNYGYTF. The gene calls are TRBV6-6 and TRBJ1-2; D uncertain. Trimming stripped 7 bases from V and 2 bases from J, with 14 bases between. Germline loops: CDR1 MNHNY, CDR2 SVGAGI (reference sequence). This CDR3 contains 14 residues.

This rearrangement joins TRBV18 to TRBJ2-7, with 12 bases that match TRBD2. This CDR3 has 14 amino acids. The J segment lost 6 bases and the V segment lost 0 bases, leaving 0 bases of the junction unmatched. The germline CDR1 and CDR2 sequences are KGHSH and LQKENI. The DNA of the CDR3 is TGTGCCAGCTCACCACCGGGACTAGCGGGCGAGCAGTACTTC. Translated: CASSPPGLAGEQYF.

V gene TRBV19 combines with J gene TRBJ1-2; D is unresolved. V was shortened by 7 bases and J by 4 bases, with 10 bases between the two germline ends. CDR1 is LNHDA, CDR2 SQIVND, per germline (reference sequence). The CDR3 is 12 amino acids. CDR3 DNA sequence: TGTGCCAGTAACGGTGCTACCTATGGCTACACCTTC. Translated: CASNGATYGYTF.

This clone is a singleton in its sample. Written as DNA, the CDR3 is TGCGCCAGCAGCCAAGATAGGGGACTTTGGTACGAGCAGTACTTC. Translation gives CASSQDRGLWYEQYF. The chain carries TRBV4-3 and TRBJ2-5, with D perhaps matching TRBD2 (6 bases). Judging by the DNA end, TRBJ2-7 fits better; the J call may be wrong. Germline V gene data show CDR1 as LGHNA and CDR2 as YSLEER. This CDR3 is 15 amino acids long.

This chain links TRBV15 with TRBJ2-2; a weak D match, TRBD1 (5 bases). The CDR3 covers 18 residues. Germline loops: CDR1 LNHNV, CDR2 YYDKDF (reference sequence). The ends were cut back, 3 bases at V and 5 bases at J, with 22 bases in the middle. CDR3 sequence (DNA): TGTGCCACCAGCAGCGATCTGACAGCCCCCTTGGGGACCGGGGAGCTGTTTTTT. The encoded protein is CATSSDLTAPLGTGELFF.

The chain joins TRBV5-1 to TRBJ1-6; 9 positions match TRBD1. Trimming at V came to 4 bases and at J to 10 bases, leaving 9 bases not matched to a gene. CDR3 length: 15 amino acids. The germline CDR1 and CDR2 sequences are SGHRS and YFSETQ. CDR3 DNA: TGCGCCAGCAGCGTGGGGACAGGGATTGGGTCACCCCTCCACTTT. This sequence encodes CASSVGTGIGSPLHF.

The chain combines TRBV7-8 with TRBJ2-5; 8 bases match TRBD1. CDR3 size: 14 residues. Germline V gives CDR1 SGHVS, CDR2 FQNEAQ. The trim removed 4 bases at V and 3 bases at J, leaving 4 bases unmatched. CDR3 protein: CASSSVTGEETQYF. The CDR3, as DNA: TGTGCCAGCAGCTCTGTGACAGGGGAAGAGACCCAGTACTTC.

The chain couples TRBV7-3 to TRBJ2-5, with a tentative D call TRBD2 (5 bases). Trimming took 2 bases from V and 3 from J, leaving 7 bases between them. The germline V gene has CDR1 SGHTA and CDR2 FQGTGA. This CDR3 is built from 13 residues. As DNA, the CDR3 is TGTGCCAGCAGCTTACGGCGGGAAGAGACCCAGTACTTC. Translated, it gives CASSLRREETQYF.

This chain joins TRBV10-1 and TRBJ2-1, with 9 bases fitting TRBD2. This CDR3 comprises 14 residues. V lost 4 bases to trimming and J lost 9 bases; unmatched junction nucleotides: 7. Germline CDR1 and CDR2: WNHNN and SYGVQD (reference sequence). CDR3 sequence reads: CASSAGTSLGEQFF. The CDR3 DNA reads TGCGCCAGCAGTGCGGGGACTAGCTTGGGTGAGCAGTTCTTC.

J is TRBJ2-7 and V is TRBV5-5; 8 bases agree with TRBD1. V shed 0 bases, J shed 6 bases, and the junction held 8 bases outside the gene matches. Germline V gives CDR1 SGHKS, CDR2 YYEKEE (reference sequence). CDR3 length equals 15 residues. In nucleotides, the CDR3 is TGTGCCAGCAGCTTGGGTCGGACAGGGCTAGGCGAGCAGTACTTC. It codes for CASSLGRTGLGEQYF.

The V gene is TRBV6-6, the J gene TRBJ2-7, with D maybe TRBD1 (5 bases). V was clipped by 2 bases and J by 1 base, with 9 bases between them. The CDR3 runs to 14 residues. Per germline, CDR1 MNHNY and CDR2 SVGAGI (reference sequence). CDR3 nucleotide sequence: TGTGCCAGCAGTTACACTCGACAGTCCTACGAGCAGTACTTC. Protein product: CASSYTRQSYEQYF.

This chain links TRBV1 with TRBJ2-3; the DNA was not compared with TRBD2, the D call given in the table. TRBV1 is classified as a pseudogene. This CDR3 comprises 23 residues. CDR3 sequence reads: CTSSQACYARAGEQRTPTDTQYF. The CDR3 coding sequence is TGCACCAGCAGCCAAGCCTGCTATGCCAGAGCGGGGGAACAGAGGACCCCCACAGATACGCAGTATTTT.

The V gene is TRBV7-2, the J gene TRBJ2-2; TRBD1 matches 12 bases. The junction had 17 bases not matched to a gene; V was cut back by 7 bases and J by 8 bases. The CDR3 has 18 amino acids. The germline gives CDR1 SGHTA, CDR2 FQGNSA. The CDR3 nucleotides are TGTGCCAGCAACTCTCGCCCCGCCGGGACAGGGGGCACTGGGGAGCTGTTTTTT. Its protein is CASNSRPAGTGGTGELFF.

The chain links TRBV4-1 to TRBJ1-4; D ambiguous. V lost 4 bases, J lost 7 bases, and 10 bases lay in between. The CDR3 extends over 13 amino acids. The germline CDR1 and CDR2 sequences are MGHRA and YSYEKL. This chain's CDR3 is CASSRGSVEKLFF. In DNA form, the CDR3 reads TGCGCCAGCAGCCGAGGGAGTGTTGAAAAACTGTTTTTT.